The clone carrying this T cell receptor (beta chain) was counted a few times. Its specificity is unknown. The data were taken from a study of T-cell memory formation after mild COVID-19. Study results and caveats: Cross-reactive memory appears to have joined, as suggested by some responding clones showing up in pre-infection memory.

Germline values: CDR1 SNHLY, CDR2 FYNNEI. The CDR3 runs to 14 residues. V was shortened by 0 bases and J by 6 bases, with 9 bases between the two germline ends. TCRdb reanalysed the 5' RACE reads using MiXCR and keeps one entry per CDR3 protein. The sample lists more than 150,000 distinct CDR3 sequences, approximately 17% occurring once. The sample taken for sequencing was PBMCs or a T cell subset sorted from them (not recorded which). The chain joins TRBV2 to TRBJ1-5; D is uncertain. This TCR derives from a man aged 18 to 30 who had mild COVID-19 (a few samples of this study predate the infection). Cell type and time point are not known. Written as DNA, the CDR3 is TGTGCCAGCAGTGAAGCGGCGGGGTTTCAGCCCCAGCATTTT. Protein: CASSEAAGFQPQHF.